This entry describes one TCR beta chain. These data are taken from a study of blood T cells in healthy people across ages. The CDR3 totals 16 residues. With 5 bases removed from V and 6 bases from J, the gap between germline ends came to 20 bases. Combining a sample-barcoded 5' primer with a J-beta primer mix, a second PCR ran for about 6 to 11 cycles. TCRdb processed the 5' RACE reads anew with MiXCR; each CDR3 protein has one entry. The table lists hundreds of thousands of distinct CDR3 sequences, roughly 25% of them singletons. The sample was also linked to a second study, of T cells of mothers and their children. That report notes: Over 8 million reads per mother and 2.5 million to 3 million per child were obtained.

The chain carries TRBV12-3 or TRBV12-4 and TRBJ1-5; tentatively, D is TRBD1 (6 bases). The receptor was isolated from a boy aged 5-17 years in good health. Sequenced material: blood. The CDR3 sequence is CASSRHRDIGSQPQHF. The CDR3 DNA follows: TGTGCCAGCAGTCGACACCGGGACATTGGGTCTCAGCCCCAGCATTTT.